This T cell receptor (beta chain) emerged from a study of blood T cell repertoires in COVID-19. For the study at large: The United States, Italy and Spain provided the acute and convalescent COVID-19 samples. T cells, B-cell-depleted T cells, or PBMCs provided the cDNA or gDNA that served as material.

As handled by the study authors: How many nucleated cells were present was estimated from reference gene primer amplification. Sequencing was performed with immunoSEQ multiplex PCR; in TCRdb, only in-frame clones are kept and a portion is missing. The DNA gave D and trimming, while V, J and clone size come from that table. The data contain some 130,000 clones, roughly 80% of them singletons. The CDR3 runs to 15 residues. V was pared by 10 bases and J by 6 bases, with 24 bases between. Per germline, CDR1 ENHRY and CDR2 SYGVKD. This TCR was sampled from a woman aged 80 or over with acute or convalescent COVID-19. The V and J genes are TRBV10-3 and TRBJ1-2, with no clear D. The specimen sequenced was peripheral blood. The CDR3 DNA reads TGTGCCACTAACAGAGCCGAAATCAGAGGGAATGGCTACACCTTC. It codes for CATNRAEIRGNGYTF.